This TCR beta chain came from a study of siplizumab effects on memory and regulatory T cells. Regarding the study as a whole: Alloreactive sequences whose origin lay in unstimulated CD4+ memory cells were significantly reduced by siplizumab. Proliferating siplizumab-culture Tregs lacked confirmation of suppressive function. The apparent diversity of naive T cells exceeded that of memory cells, and naive T cells seemed to make a major contribution to the alloresponse.

Trimming took 5 bases from V and 9 from J; bases not matched to a gene: 8. Germline V gene lookup returns CDR1 SGHTA and CDR2 FQGTGA. The length of the CDR3 is 15 residues. Data came from immunoSEQ multiplex PCR; TCRdb stores just in-frame clones and leaves some out. The sample holds 100,000 or so clones, about nine tenths seen once. Concerning this clone: What it binds is unknown.

The TCR originated in a human donor in good health. The specimen was non-Treg CD4+ T cells sorted from blood. This chain links TRBV7-3 with TRBJ1-6; TRBD1 agrees at 9 bases. The DNA for the CDR3 is TGTGCCAGCAGCCGCGTCCCGGGACAGGGTTCACCCCTCCACTTT. Protein product: CASSRVPGQGSPLHF. Variable domain in full (rest from reference TRBV7-3 and TRBJ1-6): GAGVSQTPSNKVTEKGKYVELRCDPISGHTALYWYRQSLGQGPEFLIYFQGTGAADDSGLPNDRFFAVRPEGSVSTLKIQRTERGDSAVYLCASSRVPGQGSPLHFGNGTRLTVT.